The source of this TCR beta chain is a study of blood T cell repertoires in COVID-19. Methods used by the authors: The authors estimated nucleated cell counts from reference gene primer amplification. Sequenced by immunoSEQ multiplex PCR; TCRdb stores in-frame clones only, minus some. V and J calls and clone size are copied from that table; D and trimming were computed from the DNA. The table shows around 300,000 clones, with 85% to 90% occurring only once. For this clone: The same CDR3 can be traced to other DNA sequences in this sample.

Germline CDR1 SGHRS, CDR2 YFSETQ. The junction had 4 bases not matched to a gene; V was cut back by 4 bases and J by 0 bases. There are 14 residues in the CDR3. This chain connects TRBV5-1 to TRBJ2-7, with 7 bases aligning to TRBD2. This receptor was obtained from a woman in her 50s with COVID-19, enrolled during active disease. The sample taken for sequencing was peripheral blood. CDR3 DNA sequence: TGCGCCAGCAGCCCTGGCGGGAGCTCCTACGAGCAGTACTTC. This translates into CASSPGGSSYEQYF.